This T cell receptor (beta chain) was identified during a study of cytomegalovirus exposure and HLA in healthy donors. As for the study in general: The early release's HLA-typed donors yielded 78 million or so unique TCRs.

Study observations and caveats: Earlier findings revealed that most TCR beta V segments proved productive either about 90% or about 30% of the time.

The CDR3 covers 13 residues. The germline V gene has CDR1 MDHEN and CDR2 SYDVKM. Trimming shortened V by 6 bases and J by 3 bases, and 9 bases separated the two germline ends. Of note for this clone: Its target is not known.

Primers for the PCR totalled 60 Vbeta and 13 Jbeta. The repertoire was sequenced with immunoSEQ multiplex PCR; TCRdb's copy has only in-frame clones and lacks some. The repertoire has around 27,000 clones, about 66% of them found once; the top ten carry roughly two fifths. The sequence came from a male donor in good health and CMV-seropositive. Sequencing was performed on PBMCs. The chain recombines TRBV28 with TRBJ1-5; TRBD1 is a possible D gene (5 bases). CDR3 protein: CASSGHTNQPQHF. The CDR3 DNA sequence: TGTGCCAGCAGCGGACACACCAATCAGCCCCAGCATTTT.